The clone carrying this TCR delta chain is categorized as medium-sized (0.01 to 0.1%). Its antigen is as yet unknown. Extracted RNA was reverse transcribed into cDNA. Multiplex PCR used pooled V-gene forward primers and a constant-region reverse primer to amplify CDR3s. TCRdb re-processed the multiplex PCR reads using CATT. Among 50,000 to 75,000 delta-chain clones listed, roughly 15% were seen once. This sample was taken from a study of Vδ1+ human thymocytes. Whole-study results and caveats: In the thymus, TRG and TRD repertoires looked highly polyclonal with Gaussian CDR3 lengths.

This CDR3 has 17 residues. CDR1 and CDR2 from the germline V gene are GEAIGNYY and EKD. Trimming took 0 bases from V and 0 from J, leaving 16 bases between them. The sample comprised Vdelta1+ gamma-delta thymocytes from the thymus. The subset: FACS-sorted CD3+ TCRalphabeta- TCRVdelta1+ TCRVdelta2- thymocytes. The chain combines TRDV2 with TRDJ1, with a tentative D call TRDD3 (5 bases). This sequence originates from a girl under three years old who had congenital heart surgery. In DNA, the CDR3 is TGTGCCTGTGACACCGAGGGGGGGGTCGGATACACCGATAAACTCATCTTT. Its translation: CACDTEGGVGYTDKLIF.